The text below deals with one TCR beta chain. What it recognizes is unknown. This sample was taken from a study of OX40 agonist ivuxolimab in advanced cancers. Study in general: Patients in dose escalation had liver, melanoma, kidney or head and neck cancers. Three partial responders included one hepatocellular carcinoma patient and two cutaneous melanoma patients.

Broader study findings: The mean number of expanded clones was higher in CD8+ T cells than in CD4+.

Assay: immunoSEQ multiplex PCR; the TCRdb copy retains only in-frame clones and omits some. Of tens of thousands of clones listed, about 83% are singletons. This CDR3 region has 12 residues. V lost 4 bases and J 10 bases, leaving 14 bases between the germline ends. CDR1 and CDR2 (germline): SQVTM, ANQGSEA. This TCR was sampled from an adult with an advanced solid tumor such as melanoma, head and neck, liver or kidney cancer. The rearrangement links TRBV29-1 to TRBJ2-1; possibly TRBD2 for D (5 bases). The sequenced sample was CD4+ or CD8+ T cells sorted from blood, obtained in a trial of the OX40 agonist ivuxolimab. CDR3: CSVGTAYGEQFF. CDR3 nucleotides: TGCAGCGTTGGGACTGCCTACGGCGAGCAGTTCTTC.